This entry lists 23 T cell receptor beta chains sequenced from one sample in a study of cytomegalovirus exposure and HLA in healthy donors. The PCR made use of 60 Vbeta and 13 Jbeta primers. TCRdb's table, derived via immunoSEQ multiplex PCR, lists solely in-frame clones and lacks some. The sample consists of some 83,000 clones, approximately 75% of them appearing once. The sequenced sample was PBMCs. The receptor set was obtained from a man between 60 and 75 years old in good health and CMV-seronegative.

The chain joins TRBV2 to TRBJ2-6, with D perhaps TRBD1 (6 bases). V dropped 7 bases and J dropped 0 bases, with 13 bases sitting between them. CDR1 is SNHLY and CDR2 is FYNNEI in the germline V gene. The length of the CDR3 is 16 residues. The CDR3 nucleotides read TGTGCCAGCACCGGGACATCAAGCTCTGGGGCCAACGTCCTGACTTTC. It specifies CASTGTSSSGANVLTF. The entire variable domain, with the rest obtained from reference TRBV2 and TRBJ2-6, is as follows: EPEVTQTPSHQVTQMGQEVILRCVPISNHLYFYWYRQILGQKVEFLVSFYNNEISEKSEIFDDQFSVERPDGSNFTLKIRSTKLEDSAMYFCASTGTSSSGANVLTFGAGSRLTVL.

CDR3 protein: CASGLVREGSEAFF. DNA for the CDR3: TGTGCTAGTGGTTTGGTACGGGAGGGGTCTGAAGCTTTCTTT. The V call is TRBV12-5, the J call TRBJ1-1; D perhaps matches TRBD1 (5 bases). Deletions cut 0 bases from V and 6 bases from J, with 11 bases between. Per the germline V gene, CDR1 is LGHNT and CDR2 is FRNRAP. CDR3 length equals 14 residues. Supplemented by reference TRBV12-5 and TRBJ1-1, the full variable domain reads DARVTQTPRHKVTEMGQEVTMRCQPILGHNTVFWYRQTMMQGLELLAYFRNRAPLDDSGMPKDRFSAEMPDATLATLKIQPSEPRDSAVYFCASGLVREGSEAFFGQGTRLTVV.

This clone has just a few counts. V and J are TRBV18 and TRBJ1-2, with a tentative D call TRBD1 (6 bases). Deletions cut 5 bases from V and 7 bases from J, with 23 bases between. The germline CDR1 and CDR2 sequences are KGHSH and LQKENI. CDR3 length: 16 residues. Written as DNA, the CDR3 is TGTGCCAGCTCATCGACAGGCTACGGAGGAGTGGGTGGCTACACCTTC. Residues: CASSSTGYGGVGGYTF.

The chain recombines TRBV2 with TRBJ2-7, with TRBD2 matching over 11 bases. Losses at the gene ends were 7 bases for V and 0 bases for J; bases not matched to a gene: 5. The CDR3 spans 15 residues. Per the germline V gene, CDR1 is SNHLY and CDR2 is FYNNEI. CDR3: CASTTTSGTSYEQYF. In DNA, the CDR3 is TGTGCCAGCACCACGACTAGCGGGACCTCCTACGAGCAGTACTTC.

V gene TRBV27 combines with J gene TRBJ1-1, with a tentative D call TRBD1 (5 bases). The germline V and J ends were trimmed by 3 bases and 4 bases, with 9 bases remaining between them. The CDR3 is 13 residues long. In germline, CDR1 is MNHEY, CDR2 SMNVEV (reference sequence). The CDR3 region has the DNA TGTGCCAGCAGTTTCAGGGAGGGCACTGAAGCTTTCTTT. This sequence encodes CASSFREGTEAFF.

This CDR3 reads CASNRQGNQPQHF. In DNA, the CDR3 is TGTGCCAGCAACAGGCAGGGCAATCAGCCCCAGCATTTT. The chain recombines TRBV2 with TRBJ1-5; D may be TRBD1 (5 bases). This CDR3 has 13 residues. Germline-derived CDR1 and CDR2 are SNHLY and FYNNEI. Trimming shortened V by 7 bases and J by 2 bases, and 9 bases separated the two germline ends.

J is TRBJ1-1 and V is TRBV12-5; the D gene is possibly TRBD1 (5 bases). The CDR3 consists of 17 residues. The germline gives CDR1 LGHNT, CDR2 FRNRAP. The ends were cut back, 5 bases at V and 0 bases at J, with 19 bases in the middle. CDR3 sequence (DNA): TGTGCTAGTGGTAACAACGGTCAGGACAAAATGAACACTGAAGCTTTCTTT. Amino acid sequence: CASGNNGQDKMNTEAFF.

This clone has a single count. V is TRBV27 and J is TRBJ2-2; D is ambiguous. The CDR3 is made up of 14 amino acids. Germline V gene lookup returns CDR1 MNHEY and CDR2 SMNVEV (reference sequence). The ends were cut back, 3 bases at V and 3 bases at J, with 8 bases in the middle. This CDR3 is CASSLEIHTGELFF. CDR3 coding DNA: TGTGCCAGCAGTTTGGAGATTCACACCGGGGAGCTGTTTTTT.

This chain joins TRBV9 and TRBJ1-2; D gene ambiguous. This CDR3 is 13 amino acids long. Trimming left V 3 bases short and J 5 bases short, with 11 bases between. Germline assignment: CDR1 SGDLS and CDR2 YYNGEE. The CDR3 DNA reads TGTGCCAGCAGCGCCCCTCCACTTTATGGCTACACCTTC. It translates to CASSAPPLYGYTF.

The chain combines TRBV10-3 with TRBJ2-1; TRBD2 matches 8 bases. Per germline, CDR1 ENHRY and CDR2 SYGVKD. The CDR3 length is 15 residues. V was clipped by 4 bases and J by 5 bases; unmatched bases: 7. Written as DNA, the CDR3 is TGTGCCATCAGTGTCCTCACTAGCGGAGACAATGAGCAGTTCTTC. It codes for CAISVLTSGDNEQFF.

V usage is TRBV18 and J usage is TRBJ2-2; a weak D match, TRBD2 (5 bases). V dropped 4 bases and J dropped 3 bases, with 9 bases sitting between them. The V gene's germline CDR1 is KGHSH and CDR2 LQKENI. The CDR3 covers 14 residues. The CDR3 reads CASSRMRDTGELFF. CDR3 DNA: TGTGCCAGCTCACGGATGAGGGACACCGGGGAGCTGTTTTTT.

This clone was observed once. The chain uses TRBV5-1 and TRBJ2-3, with a possible D match to TRBD2 (7 bases). CDR1 and CDR2 (germline): SGHRS, YFSETQ. Deletions cut 0 bases from V and 2 bases from J, with 13 bases between. The length of the CDR3 is 16 residues. The CDR3: CASSLAPGGPTDTQYF. CDR3 in DNA: TGCGCCAGCAGCTTGGCCCCGGGGGGCCCCACAGATACGCAGTATTTT.

The gene calls are TRBV19 and TRBJ2-5; TRBD1 aligns across 8 bases. The tail of the sequence fits TRBJ2-7 better, so the J call may be wrong. This CDR3 has 13 amino acids. Germline CDR1 LNHDA, CDR2 SQIVND (reference sequence). The CDR3 sequence is CASTSGTGNEQYF. CDR3 DNA sequence: TGTGCCAGTACTTCCGGGACAGGAAACGAGCAGTACTTC.

The CDR3 loop reads CASSHLQGLNTEAFF. As DNA, the CDR3 is TGTGCCAGCAGCCACCTTCAGGGGTTGAACACTGAAGCTTTCTTT. The chain links TRBV4-2 to TRBJ1-1, with a tentative D call TRBD1 (6 bases). There are 15 residues in the CDR3. CDR1 is LGHNA and CDR2 is YNFKEQ in the germline V gene. V lost 3 bases and J lost 0, with 11 bases in between.

The chain is built from TRBV30 and TRBJ2-3; weak D call: TRBD2 (7 bases). CDR1 is GTSNPN, CDR2 SVGIG, per germline (reference sequence). V gave up 2 bases and J gave up 6 bases, with 15 bases separating them. The CDR3 runs to 14 residues. CDR3 residues: CAWSKGGGGDTQYF. Here the CDR3 DNA reads TGTGCCTGGAGTAAGGGAGGGGGTGGGGATACGCAGTATTTT.

This chain connects TRBV11-2 to TRBJ2-5; D may be TRBD2 (6 bases). Looked up from germline, CDR1 is SGHAT and CDR2 is FQNNGV. The V end was cut by 5 bases, the J end by 4 bases, with 20 bases between. The CDR3 covers 16 residues. DNA of the CDR3: TGTGCCAGCAGCCCACGACTAGGCTACTCCGGAGAGACCCAGTACTTC. This codes for CASSPRLGYSGETQYF.

The chain links TRBV28 to TRBJ1-2, with D possibly TRBD1 on 5 matching bases. Germline CDR1 is MDHEN and CDR2 is SYDVKM. The CDR3 sequence is 13 residues long. Trimming removed 3 bases from V and 6 bases from J, with 11 bases in between. As DNA, the CDR3 is TGTGCCAGCAGTTTGGAACAGGTCCATGGCTACACCTTC. This sequence encodes CASSLEQVHGYTF.

The CDR3: CAISEGRGSGGYGYTF. DNA of the CDR3: TGTGCCATCAGTGAAGGGAGGGGTTCAGGAGGCTATGGCTACACCTTC. V is TRBV10-3 and J is TRBJ1-2; D may be TRBD1 (5 bases). The CDR3 runs to 16 residues. Germline-derived CDR1 and CDR2 are ENHRY and SYGVKD. The V end lost 3 bases, the J end lost 4 bases, and 18 bases lay between the germline ends.

The rearrangement uses TRBV5-1 and TRBJ2-1; tentatively, D is TRBD2 (6 bases). The CDR3 totals 17 residues. CDR1 and CDR2 from the germline V gene are SGHRS and YFSETQ. Trimming shortened V by 4 bases and J by 0 bases, and 17 bases separated the two germline ends. The CDR3 reads CASSATGGRSSYNEQFF. The CDR3 DNA is TGCGCCAGCAGCGCCACCGGGGGACGCAGCTCCTACAATGAGCAGTTCTTC.

The rearrangement links TRBV29-1 to TRBJ2-3, with TRBD1 matching 9 bases. The germline gives CDR1 SQVTM, CDR2 ANQGSEA. Trimming took 5 bases from V and 0 from J; bases not matched to a gene: 15. This CDR3 comprises 18 residues. DNA for the CDR3: TGCAGCGTTACCGGGACAGGGTTCGCGGGGGCGAGCACAGATACGCAGTATTTT. Its translation: CSVTGTGFAGASTDTQYF.

This chain connects TRBV5-5 to TRBJ2-5; 8 nucleotides match TRBD1. The CDR3 has 15 amino acids. Losses at the gene ends were 4 bases for V and 4 bases for J; bases not matched to a gene: 9. Germline-derived CDR1 and CDR2 are SGHKS and YYEKEE (reference sequence). In nucleotides, the CDR3 is TGTGCCAGCAGCCTATCGGACAGGGCGTCAGAGACCCAGTACTTC. This translates into CASSLSDRASETQYF.

The chain employs TRBV19 and TRBJ2-7; TRBD2 matches at 8 bases. J was trimmed by 4 bases and V by 4 bases; bases with no gene match: 3. The germline V gene encodes CDR1 LNHDA and CDR2 SQIVND (reference sequence). CDR3 size: 13 residues. Written as DNA, the CDR3 is TGTGCCAGTAGTACCGGGGGGGTTTACGAGCAGTACTTC. This translates into CASSTGGVYEQYF.

About this clone: Other DNA sequences within the sample encode an identical CDR3. The V and J genes are TRBV5-1 and TRBJ2-3, with TRBD2 identical over 10 bases. Germline V lookup: CDR1 SGHRS, CDR2 YFSETQ. V lost 4 bases and J lost 1; bases outside the gene matches: 3. The CDR3 contains 15 residues. CDR3 in amino acids: CASSPGTSGTDTQYF. DNA for the CDR3: TGCGCCAGCAGCCCAGGGACTAGCGGCACAGATACGCAGTATTTT.